This entry features one T cell receptor (beta chain) sequence. It has no known antigen specificity. Base qualities were left out, and no much larger clone turns up one base away. Taken from cysteine to phenylalanine, the CDR3 has 16 residues. Only CDR3 DNA is held: 48 bases, read in frame from base 1. Per the germline V gene, MNHNS is the CDR1 and SASEGT is the CDR2. The V end loses 6 bases and the J end loses 9 bases, and a stretch of 24 bases separates them. Collaborating institutions collected whole blood in K2EDTA tubes following their own protocols. For TCRbeta analysis, collaborators shipped samples as frozen whole blood, isolated PBMCs, or DNA extracted from either of those sample types. This sample was taken from a study of blood T cell repertoires in COVID-19 (dated by TCRdb to 2020 to 2021). At the level of the whole study: Samples covering the acute and convalescent phases of COVID-19 were provided by collaborators in the United States, Italy and Spain. The prospective study material was composed of cDNA or gDNA derived from T cells, B-cell-depleted T cells, or PBMCs. Deeply sampled blood TCRbeta repertoires from subjects exposed to, actively infected with, or recovered from COVID-19 were included in the dataset. The repertoires were released in a freely available public database intended as a resource for research on the immune response to SARS-CoV-2. Samples were obtained from the ongoing ImmuneRACE study (first 160 participants) and from some 1,300 subjects provided by 6 global collaborators. Sample metadata almost always included a de-identified subject ID, COVID-19 status, age in years and sex. HLA class I and class II types, where available, came from metadata supplied by the sample provider rather than from assay-based typing. Results the study describes overall, beyond this receptor: The quantity of clinical and demographic metadata differed by source and by participant and was supplied without curation.

The immunoSEQ Assay, a bias-controlled multiplex PCR, was used to amplify TCRbeta CDR3 regions from genomic DNA. The published analysis was carried out like this. The number of nucleated cells in each sample was estimated by amplification of reference gene primers within the assay. Sequence reads were collapsed and filtered to measure the absolute abundance of every unique TCRbeta CDR3 rearrangement. For each sample, productive Simpson clonality was calculated as the square root of Simpson's diversity index across productive rearrangements. As stored in TCRdb, this immuneACCESS dataset retains in-frame rearrangements with V and J assigned. A fraction of the clones does not appear; measured against another copy, unresolved V genes explain less than half of the discrepancy, and the remainder lacks a known reason. D and trimming were read from the DNA, whereas the V and J calls and clone size are those reported in that table. This sample lists roughly 64,000 clones; around 86% were detected once. The top ten constitute under 4% of the sample.

The TCR was taken from a middle-aged man with active COVID-19. The specimen was peripheral blood. This sequence uses TRBV6-1 and TRBJ1-5, with the identity of the D gene unclear. The bases are TGTGCCAGCAGCGAAACCGAATGGGTAGCTGAGGGGCCCCAGCATTTT. This translates into CASSETEWVAEGPQHF.